This TCR beta chain was retrieved from a study of blood T cell repertoires in COVID-19. Clones were read by immunoSEQ multiplex PCR, and TCRdb kept only the in-frame ones, dropping some. The table has about 120,000 clones, 85% seen once; the top ten hold 5.5%. The CDR3 runs 15 residues. Germline CDR1 SNHLY, CDR2 FYNNEI. V shed 3 bases, J shed 8 bases, and the junction held 9 bases outside the gene matches. Seattle researchers signed up patients amid active infection and tracked them longitudinally. The chain is built from TRBV2 and TRBJ1-4; 7 bases line up with TRBD1. This sequence was found in a woman in her sixties or seventies with COVID-19, enrolled during active disease. Sequencing was done on a sample of peripheral blood. CDR3 region: CASSDDMQGDEKLFF. CDR3 sequence (DNA): TGTGCCAGCAGTGATGATATGCAGGGGGACGAAAAACTGTTTTTT.